These T cell receptor beta chains were read from a single sample in a study of cytomegalovirus exposure and HLA in healthy donors. The protocol was immunoSEQ multiplex PCR, while the TCRdb copy is restricted to in-frame clones and leaves out a portion. The sample has 150,000 to 200,000 clones; over 60% are singletons. Input material: PBMCs. The receptors here all came from a woman between 45 and 60 years old in good health and CMV-seronegative. The CDR3 runs from the conserved cysteine through the conserved F or W. Fields, in order: clone size, V gene, D gene, J gene, CDR3 DNA, CDR3 protein. D genes are given only for firm matches. Only part of the rows carry a size: once, few, many, or a class if the clone is expanded.

abundance: NA
v_gene: TRBV7-2
d_gene: TRBD1
j_gene: TRBJ2-3
CDR3nt: TGTGCCAGCAGCCCAGGGGGTAGCACAGATACGCAGTATTTT
CDR3aa: CASSPGGSTDTQYF

abundance: once
v_gene: TRBV6-6
d_gene: TRBD1
j_gene: TRBJ2-7
CDR3nt: TGTGCCAGCAGCGGGGACAGGAGCTACGAGCAGTACTTC
CDR3aa: CASSGDRSYEQYF

abundance: NA
v_gene: TRBV19
d_gene: TRBD2
j_gene: TRBJ2-3
CDR3nt: TGTGCCAGTAGGACGGGACTAGCGGGGGGGGAAAGCACAGATACGCAGTATTTT
CDR3aa: CASRTGLAGGESTDTQYF

abundance: NA
v_gene: TRBV6-1
d_gene: NA
j_gene: TRBJ2-1
CDR3nt: TGTGCCAGCAGCACTCCCCTGCATGGAGACTTGAGGTTCTTC
CDR3aa: CASSTPLHGDLRFF

abundance: NA
v_gene: TRBV10-1
d_gene: NA
j_gene: TRBJ1-6
CDR3nt: TGCGCCAGCAGTCCCGGTCCTACCGCGGATTCACCCCTCCACTTT
CDR3aa: CASSPGPTADSPLHF

abundance: NA
v_gene: TRBV28
d_gene: NA
j_gene: TRBJ2-7
CDR3nt: TGTGCCAGCAGTCAGATACAGGGTATGTTCCACGAGCAGTACTTC
CDR3aa: CASSQIQGMFHEQYF

abundance: NA
v_gene: TRBV19
d_gene: NA
j_gene: TRBJ2-3
CDR3nt: TGTGCCAGTAGTATTATGGGCCGCGCAGATACGCAGTATTTT
CDR3aa: CASSIMGRADTQYF

abundance: NA
v_gene: TRBV5-1
d_gene: TRBD2
j_gene: TRBJ2-1
CDR3nt: TGCGCCAGCAGCGCCCCTACCCGACTAGCGGGCCACGACAATGAGCAGTTCTTC
CDR3aa: CASSAPTRLAGHDNEQFF

abundance: NA
v_gene: TRBV6-5
d_gene: TRBD1
j_gene: TRBJ1-3
CDR3nt: TGTGCCAGCAGGGGGACAGGGGGCACCATATATTTT
CDR3aa: CASRGTGGTIYF

abundance: NA
v_gene: TRBV9
d_gene: TRBD2
j_gene: TRBJ2-5
CDR3nt: TGTGCCAGCAGCGGGGTTGGGCGGGGGAAAGAGACCCAGTACTTC
CDR3aa: CASSGVGRGKETQYF